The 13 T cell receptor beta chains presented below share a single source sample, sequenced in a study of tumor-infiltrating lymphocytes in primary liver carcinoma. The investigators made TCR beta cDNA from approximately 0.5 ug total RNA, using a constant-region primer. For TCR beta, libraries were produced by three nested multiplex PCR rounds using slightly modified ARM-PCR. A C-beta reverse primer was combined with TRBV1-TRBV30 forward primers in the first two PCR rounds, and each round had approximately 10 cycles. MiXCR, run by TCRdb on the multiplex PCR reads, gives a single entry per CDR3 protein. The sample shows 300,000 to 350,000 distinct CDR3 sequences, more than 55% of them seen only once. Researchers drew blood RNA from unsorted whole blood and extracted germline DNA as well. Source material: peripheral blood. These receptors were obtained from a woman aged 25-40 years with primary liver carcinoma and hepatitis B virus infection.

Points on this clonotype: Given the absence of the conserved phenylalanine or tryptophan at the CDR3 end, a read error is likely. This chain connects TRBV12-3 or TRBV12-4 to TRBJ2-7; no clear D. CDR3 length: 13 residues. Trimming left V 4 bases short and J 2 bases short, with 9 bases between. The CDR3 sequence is CASSSVPPYEQYL. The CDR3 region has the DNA TGTGCCAGCAGTTCGGTCCCCCCCTACGAGCAGTACTTA.

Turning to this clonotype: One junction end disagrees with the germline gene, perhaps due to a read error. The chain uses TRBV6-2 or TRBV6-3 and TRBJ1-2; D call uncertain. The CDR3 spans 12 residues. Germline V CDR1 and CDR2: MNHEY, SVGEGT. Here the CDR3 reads CACSYGQYGYTF. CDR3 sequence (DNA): TGTGCCTGCAGTTACGGGCAGTATGGCTACACCTTC.

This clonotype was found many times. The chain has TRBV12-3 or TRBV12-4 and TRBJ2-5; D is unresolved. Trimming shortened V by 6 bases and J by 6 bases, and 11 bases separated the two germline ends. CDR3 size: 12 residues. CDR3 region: CASSILGQTQYF. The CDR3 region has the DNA TGTGCCAGCAGCATCCTCGGGCAGACCCAGTACTTC.

The CDR3, as DNA: TGTGCCAGCAGCTCAGGGGTTTACTCCTACAATGAGCAGTTCTTC. This encodes CASSSGVYSYNEQFF. V usage is TRBV13 and J usage is TRBJ2-1, with D perhaps TRBD1 (6 bases). Deletions cut 4 bases from V and 0 bases from J, with 10 bases between. Germline CDR1 and CDR2: PRHDT and FYEKMQ (reference sequence). The CDR3 covers 15 residues.

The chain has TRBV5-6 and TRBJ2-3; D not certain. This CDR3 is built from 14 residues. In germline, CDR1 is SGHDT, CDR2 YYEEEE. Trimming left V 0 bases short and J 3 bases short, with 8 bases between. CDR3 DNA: TGTGCCAGCAGCTTGGAGGCAACAACAGATACGCAGTATTTT. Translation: CASSLEATTDTQYF.

The CDR3 loop is CASGGLFPSTDTQYF. The CDR3 coding sequence is TGTGCCAGCGGCGGGCTCTTCCCTAGCACAGATACGCAGTATTTT. V gene TRBV11-2 combines with J gene TRBJ2-3; weak D call: TRBD2 (5 bases). Germline assignment: CDR1 SGHAT and CDR2 FQNNGV. V lost 8 bases to trimming and J lost 0 bases, with 15 bases between them. This CDR3 has 15 amino acids.

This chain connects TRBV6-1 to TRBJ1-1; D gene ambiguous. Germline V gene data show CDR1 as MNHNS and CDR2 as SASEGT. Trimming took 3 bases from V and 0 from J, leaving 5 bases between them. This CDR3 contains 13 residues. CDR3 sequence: CASSDSLNTEAFF. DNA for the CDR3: TGTGCCAGCAGTGACAGCTTGAACACTGAAGCTTTCTTT.

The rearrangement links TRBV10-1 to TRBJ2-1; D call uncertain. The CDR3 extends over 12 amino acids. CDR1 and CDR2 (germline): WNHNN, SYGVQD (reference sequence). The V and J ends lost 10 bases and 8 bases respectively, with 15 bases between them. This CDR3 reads CAIIVREDEQFF. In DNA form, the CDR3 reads TGCGCCATAATCGTGAGAGAGGATGAGCAGTTCTTC.

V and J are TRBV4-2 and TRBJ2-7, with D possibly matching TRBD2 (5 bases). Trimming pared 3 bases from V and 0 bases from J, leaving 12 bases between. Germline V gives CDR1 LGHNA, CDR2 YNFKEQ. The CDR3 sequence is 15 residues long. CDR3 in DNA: TGTGCCAGCAGCCAGTCGGACTCCCACTCCTACGAGCAGTACTTC. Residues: CASSQSDSHSYEQYF.

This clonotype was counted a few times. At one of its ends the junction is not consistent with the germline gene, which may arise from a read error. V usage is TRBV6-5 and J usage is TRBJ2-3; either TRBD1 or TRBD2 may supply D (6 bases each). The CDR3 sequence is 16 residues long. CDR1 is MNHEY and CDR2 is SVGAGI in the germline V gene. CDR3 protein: CATNPGGGLRADTRYF. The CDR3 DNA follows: TGTGCCACCAACCCAGGTGGGGGGCTTCGCGCAGATACGCGGTATTTT.

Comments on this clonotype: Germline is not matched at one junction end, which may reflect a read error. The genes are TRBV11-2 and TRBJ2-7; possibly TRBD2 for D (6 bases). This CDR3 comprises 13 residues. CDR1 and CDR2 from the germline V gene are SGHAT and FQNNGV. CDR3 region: CANSLGGAYEQYF. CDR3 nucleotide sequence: TGTGCCAACAGCTTAGGCGGGGCCTACGAGCAGTACTTT.

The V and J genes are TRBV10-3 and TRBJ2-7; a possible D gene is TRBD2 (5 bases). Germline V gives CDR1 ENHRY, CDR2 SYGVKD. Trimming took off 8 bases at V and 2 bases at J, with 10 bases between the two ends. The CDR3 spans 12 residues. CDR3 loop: CAIGERTYEQYF. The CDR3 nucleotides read TGTGCCATCGGAGAGCGGACCTACGAGCAGTACTTC.

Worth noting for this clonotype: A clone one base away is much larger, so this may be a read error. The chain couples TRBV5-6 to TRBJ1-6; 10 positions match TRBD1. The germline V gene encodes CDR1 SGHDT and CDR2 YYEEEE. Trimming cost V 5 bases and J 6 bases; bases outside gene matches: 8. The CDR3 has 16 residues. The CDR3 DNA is TGTGCCAGCAGGAGTGACAGGGGGCTTCCTAATTCACCCCTCCACTTT. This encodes CASRSDRGLPNSPLHF.